Sequencing of this T cell receptor beta chain was carried out in a study of OX40 agonist ivuxolimab in advanced cancers. Study context: Patients received ivuxolimab, an agonistic anti-OX40 (CD134) antibody. With a range of roughly 20 to 80, age averaged approximately 54 years, and 75% to 90% were male. Partial responses were achieved by three patients: one hepatocellular carcinoma, two cutaneous melanoma.

Points from the study as a whole: At 0.1 to 3.0 mg/kg and by week 6, CD4+ and CD8+ T cells in the blood had expanded clonally.

Germline CDR1 is SGHDT and CDR2 is YYEEEE. Between the trimmed V and J ends, which lost 0 bases and 9 bases, there was a span of 13 bases. CDR3 length: 14 residues. About this clone itself: As yet, its antigen is unknown.

TCRdb's copy holds only in-frame clones and misses some; the assay was immunoSEQ multiplex PCR. The sample comprises about 89,000 clones, over 75% of which are singletons, and 0.25% to 0.3% rests with the top ten. The sequenced sample was CD4+ or CD8+ T cells sorted from blood, obtained in a trial of the OX40 agonist ivuxolimab. This clonotype was obtained from an adult with an advanced solid tumor such as melanoma, head and neck, liver or kidney cancer. This chain connects TRBV5-6 to TRBJ1-5; a weak D match, TRBD1 (6 bases). Here the CDR3 DNA reads TGTGCCAGCAGCTTGGACGGGGGGCGGGGGCCCCAGCATTTT. Protein: CASSLDGGRGPQHF.